These T cell receptor beta chains were read from a single sample in a study of T cell repertoires in cytomegalovirus infection. Their cognate antigens are unknown. TCRdb re-analysed the reads in MiXCR, keeping a single row per CDR3 protein. The sample yields fewer than 900,000 distinct CDR3 sequences, about 28% seen once. The sample here was cultured CD8+ T cells from PBMCs, taken from culture after CMV antigen stimulation. Every receptor here comes from a human donor in good health (CMV status not recorded). Some clones in this sample may be carry-over from other donors' samples. The CDR3 runs from the conserved cysteine through the conserved F or W. The order of the fields is D gene, clone size, J gene, V gene, CDR3 DNA, CDR3 protein. A D gene is named only where the DNA matches it firmly. Not every row has a clone size; where given, it reads once, few, many or a size class.

>.|few|TRBJ2-1|TRBV2
TGTGCCAGCAGTGAAGAGTGGAAAACCTACAATGAGCAGTTCTTC
CASSEEWKTYNEQFF
>.|few|TRBJ1-1|TRBV20-1
TGCAGTGCTAGAAAGTGGGGCAGGACGAACACTGAAGCTTTCTTT
CSARKWGRTNTEAFF
>TRBD1|few|TRBJ2-5|TRBV11-2
TGTGCCAGCAGCCCTCGGGACAGGGGGCGGGAGACCCAGTACTTC
CASSPRDRGRETQYF
>TRBD1|.|TRBJ2-1|TRBV24-1
TGTGCCACCAGTGATTCGGGACAGGGTTCTTATGAGCAGTTCTTC
CATSDSGQGSYEQFF
>.|.|TRBJ1-4|TRBV20-1
TGCAGTGCTGGACGGGGGGTGACTAATGATAAACTGTTTTTT
CSAGRGVTNDKLFF
>.|few|TRBJ1-5|TRBV19
TGTGCCAGTGGGCAGGGCCTTTGGGGCAATCAGCCCCAGCATTTT
CASGQGLWGNQPQHF
>TRBD1|few|TRBJ2-7|TRBV7-9
TGTGCCAGCAGTACGAATACCCGGGACAGATCCCCCTACGAGCAGTACTTC
CASSTNTRDRSPYEQYF
>.|.|TRBJ2-2|TRBV6-2/TRBV6-3
TGTGCCAGCAGTAACGGGTTAGGGGGCACCGGGGAGCTGTTTTTT
CASSNGLGGTGELFF
>.|.|TRBJ2-1|TRBV28
TGTGCCAGCAGTCTCCGGACGACCTACAATGAGCAGTTCTTC
CASSLRTTYNEQFF
>.|.|TRBJ1-5|TRBV28
TGTGCCAGCAGTTCGACTGATTATAGCAATCAGCCCCAGCATTTT
CASSSTDYSNQPQHF